Each of the 21 T cell receptor beta chains below was sequenced from the same sample in a study of breast tumors, draining lymph nodes, adjacent tissues. Axillary draining lymph nodes of breast cancer patients supplied the node samples. Each CDR3 protein gets one entry after TCRdb re-called the multiplex PCR reads with MiXCR. The sample contains 290,000 or so distinct CDR3 sequences, around 30% of which appear only once. Sequencing was carried out using axillary lymph node tissue. Receptors originate from a female donor with breast cancer. Some clones in this sample may be carry-over from other donors' samples.

The table lists this clonotype with many counts. V is TRBV5-1 and J is TRBJ2-7; 9 bases fit TRBD2. J gave up 7 bases and V 5 bases, and 10 bases lay outside the gene matches. CDR3 length equals 14 residues. CDR1 is SGHRS, CDR2 YFSETQ, per germline. The CDR3 spells CASSDAGGPGEQYF. CDR3 nucleotides: TGCGCCAGCAGTGATGCGGGAGGGCCGGGGGAGCAGTACTTC. Based on the CDR3 plus reference TRBV5-1 and TRBJ2-7, the full variable domain is KAGVTQTPRYLIKTRGQQVTLSCSPISGHRSVSWYQQTPGQGLQFLFEYFSETQRNKGNFPGRFSGRQFSNSRSEMNVSTLELGDSALYLCASSDAGGPGEQYFGPGTRLTVT.

This clonotype has more than one count but fewer than ten. The rearrangement uses TRBV27 and TRBJ2-7; no reliable D call. V lost 4 bases, J lost 6 bases, and 7 bases lay in between. CDR3 length equals 11 residues. Germline CDR1 is MNHEY and CDR2 is SMNVEV (reference sequence). The CDR3 nucleotides read TGTGCCAGCAGTTCCCCCGCCGAGCAGTACTTC. This gives the protein CASSSPAEQYF.

Ten or more counts support this clonotype. This sequence joins TRBV24-1 and TRBJ1-4, with 8 bases identical to TRBD1. Looked up from germline, CDR1 is KGHDR and CDR2 is SFDVKD. The CDR3 loop spans 15 amino acids. Losses at the gene ends were 5 bases for V and 8 bases for J; bases not matched to a gene: 9. The DNA for the CDR3 is TGTGCCACCAGTGGAAATCCGACAGGGGAGGAAAAACTGTTTTTT. It encodes CATSGNPTGEEKLFF.

The genes are TRBV20-1 and TRBJ2-1; tentatively, D is TRBD1 (6 bases). V was pared by 3 bases and J by 7 bases, with 22 bases between. Germline V gene data show CDR1 as DFQATT and CDR2 as SNEGSKA (reference sequence). The CDR3 has 16 amino acids. Written as DNA, the CDR3 is TGCAGTGCTAGTCGAGGGCGCCGGGACACCCAGAATGAGCAGTTCTTC. It specifies CSASRGRRDTQNEQFF.

The table lists this clonotype with many counts. The genes are TRBV5-1 and TRBJ2-7; no clear D. Germline CDR1 reads SGHRS; CDR2 reads YFSETQ. The CDR3 spans 14 residues. V was cut by 0 bases and J by 3 bases, with 10 bases left in between. This CDR3 reads CASSLAIGLYEQYF. In nucleotides, the CDR3 is TGCGCCAGCAGCTTGGCCATAGGTCTCTACGAGCAGTACTTC.

This clonotype was detected many times. The rearrangement joins TRBV9 to TRBJ2-1; the D is unclear. The ends were cut back, 0 bases at V and 9 bases at J, with 7 bases in the middle. Per the germline V gene, CDR1 is SGDLS and CDR2 is YYNGEE. The CDR3 covers 12 residues. CDR3 amino acids: CASSVEWGEQFF. Written as DNA, the CDR3 is TGTGCCAGCAGCGTAGAATGGGGTGAGCAGTTCTTC.

This clonotype occurred many times. The chain is built from TRBV6-4 and TRBJ1-2; 7 nucleotides line up with TRBD1. The germline CDR1 and CDR2 sequences are MRHNA and SNTAGT. The junction had 7 bases not matched to a gene; V was cut back by 6 bases and J by 0 bases. The CDR3 is 15 amino acids. CDR3 nucleotides: TGTGCCAGCAGGGAGGGACAGAACTCTAACTATGGCTACACCTTC. This encodes CASREGQNSNYGYTF.

This clonotype was counted between two and nine times. CDR3 in DNA: TGTGCCAGCACAAACGCGAACACCGGGGAGCTGTTTTTT. It codes for CASTNANTGELFF. The J gene is TRBJ2-2, the V gene TRBV6-2 or TRBV6-3; D call uncertain. Per germline, CDR1 MNHEY and CDR2 SVGEGT. V lost 7 bases, J lost 0 bases, and 6 bases lay in between. This CDR3 contains 13 residues.

There are many counts of this clonotype. V is TRBV25-1 and J is TRBJ2-1, with no clear D. The V end lost 1 base, the J end lost 8 bases, and 21 bases lay between the germline ends. Germline V gene data show CDR1 as MGHDK and CDR2 as SYGVNS. The CDR3 is made up of 17 amino acids. The DNA of the CDR3 is TGTGCCAGCAGTGAATCCCGGAAGGGCCTACCTATACATGAGCAGTTCTTC. It yields the protein CASSESRKGLPIHEQFF.

J is TRBJ1-6 and V is TRBV15; 11 bases align to TRBD1. Germline CDR1 reads LNHNV; CDR2 reads YYDKDF (reference sequence). The CDR3 covers 16 residues. V lost 3 bases and J lost 8; bases outside the gene matches: 6. The CDR3 DNA reads TGTGCCACCAGCAGGGCCTTGGGACAGGGGGATTCACCCCTCCACTTT. Amino acid sequence: CATSRALGQGDSPLHF.

This clonotype was seen ten or more times. The rearrangement joins TRBV19 to TRBJ2-1; D unresolved. Germline V gene data show CDR1 as LNHDA and CDR2 as SQIVND (reference sequence). The CDR3 extends over 14 amino acids. Deletions cut 6 bases from V and 3 bases from J, with 12 bases between. CDR3 in DNA: TGTGCCAGTAGATCCCTCACTGGCTACAATGAGCAGTTCTTC. Amino acid sequence: CASRSLTGYNEQFF.

V and J are TRBV12-3 or TRBV12-4 and TRBJ2-1; 8 nucleotides align to TRBD1. Losses at the gene ends were 6 bases for V and 6 bases for J; bases not matched to a gene: 13. This CDR3 spans 16 amino acids. The CDR3 region is CASRKPGQGTFNEQFF. CDR3 DNA: TGTGCCAGCAGGAAGCCCGGACAGGGAACCTTCAATGAGCAGTTCTTC.

In this sample, this clonotype turned up a few times. A junction end diverges from the germline sequence, so it may reflect a read error. This chain joins TRBV12-3 or TRBV12-4 and TRBJ2-7; D is unresolved. The CDR3 sequence is 11 residues long. CDR3 loop: CANSLGYEQYF. DNA for the CDR3: TGTGCCAACAGTTTAGGGTACGAGCAGTACTTC.

Worth noting for this clonotype: This may stem from a read error, because a much larger clone lies one nucleotide away. The gene calls are TRBV19 and TRBJ2-1; no clear D gene. The ends were cut back, 3 bases at V and 10 bases at J, with 7 bases in the middle. CDR1 and CDR2 from the germline V gene are LNHDA and SQIVND (reference sequence). The CDR3 is 11 amino acids. CDR3 sequence: CASSIENEQFF. The CDR3 DNA sequence: TGTGCCAGTAGTATTGAAAACGAGCAGTTCTTC. Looking up the rest from reference TRBV19 and TRBJ2-1 gives the full variable domain: DGGITQSPKYLFRKEGQNVTLSCEQNLNHDAMYWYRQDPGQGLRLIYYSQIVNDFQKGDIAEGYSVSREKKESFPLTVTSAQKNPTAFYLCASSIENEQFFGPGTRLTVL.

There are a few counts of this clonotype. V usage is TRBV27 and J usage is TRBJ1-5; a possible D gene is TRBD1 (5 bases). V lost 8 bases, J lost 6 bases, and 14 bases lay in between. This CDR3 contains 13 residues. Germline V gives CDR1 MNHEY, CDR2 SMNVEV (reference sequence). The CDR3 loop reads CASRGGYGQPQHF. CDR3 coding DNA: TGTGCCAGCCGGGGGGGGTACGGTCAGCCCCAGCATTTT.

Only a few counts were recorded for this clonotype. The chain has TRBV11-2 and TRBJ1-1, with D unresolved. Germline V lookup: CDR1 SGHAT, CDR2 FQNNGV. With 1 base removed from V and 0 bases from J, the gap between germline ends came to 6 bases. The CDR3 length is 14 residues. The CDR3 reads CASSLGTMNTEAFF. As DNA, the CDR3 is TGTGCCAGCAGCTTAGGGACCATGAACACTGAAGCTTTCTTT. Together with reference TRBV11-2 and TRBJ1-1, the CDR3 gives the full variable domain: EAGVAQSPRYKIIEKRQSVAFWCNPISGHATLYWYQQILGQGPKLLIQFQNNGVVDDSQLPKDRFSAERLKGVDSTLKIQPAKLEDSAVYLCASSLGTMNTEAFFGQGTRLTVV.

This clonotype was detected many times. V usage is TRBV15 and J usage is TRBJ2-1, with 8 bases matching TRBD2. This CDR3 spans 18 amino acids. Germline values: CDR1 LNHNV, CDR2 YYDKDF (reference sequence). With 11 bases clipped from V and 0 bases from J, the junction kept 18 bases outside the gene matches. CDR3 bases: TGTGCCTCGGGGGGGGGCCTAGAGATCGGGTCCTCCTACAATGAGCAGTTCTTC. It translates to CASGGGLEIGSSYNEQFF.

The V call is TRBV7-3, the J call TRBJ1-4; 7 nucleotides agree with TRBD1. Germline V CDR1 and CDR2: SGHTA, FQGTGA. CDR3 length: 13 amino acids. V was clipped by 1 base and J by 13 bases; unmatched bases: 6. The CDR3: CASSLISRGILFF. CDR3 bases: TGTGCCAGCAGCTTAATATCCAGGGGGATACTGTTTTTT. The variable domain in full, completed from reference TRBV7-3 and TRBJ1-4, reads GAGVSQTPSNKVTEKGKYVELRCDPISGHTALYWYRQSLGQGPEFLIYFQGTGAADDSGLPNDRFFAVRPEGSVSTLKIQRTERGDSAVYLCASSLISRGILFFGSGTQLSVL.

This chain uses TRBV11-3 with TRBJ2-1; D is possibly TRBD2 (6 bases). V was clipped by 3 bases and J by 6 bases, with 12 bases between them. The CDR3 length is 14 residues. Germline V lookup: CDR1 SGHNT, CDR2 YENEEA. The CDR3 DNA reads as TGTGCCAGCAGCTTGGCTAGCGAATCCAATGAGCAGTTCTTC. Its translation is CASSLASESNEQFF.

About this clonotype: The junction differs from germline at one of its ends, possibly a read error. The chain combines TRBV6-6 with TRBJ2-3; a weak D match, TRBD1 (7 bases). The germline V gene has CDR1 MNHNY and CDR2 SVGAGI (reference sequence). This CDR3 is 15 amino acids long. The CDR3 bases are TGTGCCAGCAATTACACAACTGGGGGGACAGATGCGCAGTATTTT. The encoded protein is CASNYTTGGTDAQYF.

This clonotype was detected many times. The V gene is TRBV2, the J gene TRBJ2-3, with a tentative D call TRBD1 (8 bases). Germline CDR1 is SNHLY and CDR2 is FYNNEI. The CDR3 contains 16 residues. Trimming removed 6 bases from V and 5 bases from J, with 21 bases in between. The CDR3 DNA reads as TGTGCCAGCAGGGGGGGGCCGGACAGGGCTCGAGATACGCAGTATTTT. Its translation: CASRGGPDRARDTQYF.